Below are 6 T cell receptor beta chains sequenced from a single sample in a study of CD8+CD57+ T cells in acquired aplastic anemia. Sequencing was done on patients that had shown CD8+CD57+ cell expansion by flow cytometry. The use of genomic DNA as template underpinned the TCR beta VDJ and CDR3 profiling. TCRdb re-analysed the reads in MiXCR, keeping a single row per CDR3 protein. The sample carries 400,000 to 600,000 distinct CDR3 sequences, over 25% recorded once. Sequencing used sorted CD4+, CD8+, or CD8+CD57+ T cells (not recorded which) from PBMCs. The receptors derive from a human donor with aplastic anemia.

This rearrangement joins TRBV4-3 to TRBJ2-7, with D possibly matching TRBD2 (6 bases). The germline CDR1 and CDR2 sequences are LGHNA and YSLEER. The CDR3 totals 15 residues. Trimming left V 1 base short and J 3 bases short, with 13 bases between. CDR3 protein: CASSQVAGSLYEQYF. For the CDR3, the DNA is TGCGCCAGCAGCCAAGTGGCGGGGTCCCTCTACGAGCAGTACTTC.

The rearrangement links TRBV30 to TRBJ2-2; 8 bases are shared with TRBD2. V shed 0 bases and J 4 bases; nucleotides not matched to a gene: 4. This CDR3 has 15 residues. Germline V gene sequence: CDR1 GTSNPN, CDR2 SVGIG (reference sequence). The CDR3 DNA reads TGTGCCTGGAGTGTACTAGCGGTCTTCACCGGGGAGCTGTTTTTT. Amino acids: CAWSVLAVFTGELFF.

In its sample, this clonotype was seen a few times. J is TRBJ2-7 and V is TRBV6-1; either TRBD1 or TRBD2 may fit D (5 bases each). CDR1 and CDR2 from the germline V gene are MNHNS and SASEGT. Deletions cut 8 bases from V and 0 bases from J, with 11 bases between. There are 13 residues in the CDR3. DNA for the CDR3: TGTGCCAGCGCGTCAGGGAGCTCCTACGAGCAGTACTTC. Translation: CASASGSSYEQYF.

This clonotype was seen many times. This chain uses TRBV29-1 with TRBJ1-2; D uncertain. CDR1 SQVTM and CDR2 ANQGSEA come from the germline V gene. Trimming pared 2 bases from V and 8 bases from J, leaving 12 bases between. This CDR3 spans 12 amino acids. CDR3 DNA: TGCAGCGTTGAATCCAGGAATGAGGGCTACACCTTC. Its protein product is CSVESRNEGYTF. Full variable domain (outside the CDR3, taken from reference TRBV29-1 and TRBJ1-2): SAVISQKPSRDICQRGTSLTIQCQVDSQVTMMFWYRQQPGQSLTLIATANQGSEATYESGFVIDKFPISRPNLTFSTLTVSNMSPEDSSIYLCSVESRNEGYTFGSGTRLTVV.

This clonotype was counted ten times or more. The rearrangement links TRBV24-1 to TRBJ2-1, with TRBD1 matching 9 bases. Germline values: CDR1 KGHDR, CDR2 SFDVKD. Trimming removed 3 bases from V and 6 bases from J; junction bases left unmatched: 8. The CDR3 has 16 amino acids. CDR3 in amino acids: CATSDRGTGKGNEQFF. The DNA for the CDR3 is TGTGCCACCAGTGATCGGGGGACAGGGAAGGGCAATGAGCAGTTCTTC.

This clonotype was seen many times. The V and J genes are TRBV19 and TRBJ2-7, with 8 bases fitting TRBD2. Trimming removed 5 bases from V and 6 bases from J; junction bases left unmatched: 12. Looked up from germline, CDR1 is LNHDA and CDR2 is SQIVND (reference sequence). This CDR3 region has 15 residues. CDR3 in DNA: TGTGCCAGTAGTGAGCGGGAGATTGGTCCGTGCGAGCAGTACTTC. It encodes CASSEREIGPCEQYF.